These 27 T cell receptor beta chains were all obtained from the same sample, sequenced in a study of T-cell memory formation after mild COVID-19. A single record per CDR3 protein comes from TCRdb applying MiXCR to the 5' RACE reads. The sample holds more than 150,000 distinct CDR3 sequences, over 20% seen once. The sequenced sample consisted of PBMCs or a T cell subset sorted from them (not recorded which). These receptors all stem from an adult woman who had mild COVID-19 (a few samples of this study predate the infection). Cell type and time point are not known.

This chain links TRBV9 with TRBJ2-7; a weak D match, TRBD1 (6 bases). The CDR3 is 14 amino acids. In germline, CDR1 is SGDLS, CDR2 YYNGEE. V was trimmed by 3 bases and J by 3 bases, leaving 13 bases between them. DNA of the CDR3: TGTGCCAGCAGCGCCCCGGACAGCGACTACGAGCAGTACTTC. This encodes CASSAPDSDYEQYF.

This chain connects TRBV6-5 to TRBJ1-2, with D possibly being TRBD1 (5 bases). This CDR3 has 14 amino acids. Trimming cost V 2 bases and J 8 bases, with 15 bases left between them. The germline CDR1 and CDR2 sequences are MNHEY and SVGAGI. DNA for the CDR3: TGTGCCAGCAGTTACCCAGGACAATTTGAAGGCTACACCTTC. Encoded protein: CASSYPGQFEGYTF.

This clonotype came up many times. CDR3 DNA: TGTGCCAGCAGTTTGAGACAGGGTTCTCACGAGCAGTACTTC. Translated: CASSLRQGSHEQYF. This chain joins TRBV27 and TRBJ2-7; 7 bases align to TRBD1. Germline values: CDR1 MNHEY, CDR2 SMNVEV (reference sequence). V gave up 3 bases and J gave up 5 bases; unmatched junction bases: 7. The CDR3 contains 14 residues.

This sequence joins TRBV12-3 or TRBV12-4 and TRBJ2-2; D is tentatively TRBD1 or TRBD2 (5 bases each). Trimming left V 1 base short and J 4 bases short, with 7 bases between. This CDR3 contains 14 residues. CDR3 region: CASSLDGATGELFF. The DNA for the CDR3 is TGTGCCAGCAGTTTAGACGGGGCCACCGGGGAGCTGTTTTTT.

There are many counts of this clonotype. V and J are TRBV6-1 and TRBJ2-1; TRBD2 aligns across 12 bases. V lost 3 bases to trimming and J lost 8 bases; unmatched junction nucleotides: 5. Germline assignment: CDR1 MNHNS and CDR2 SASEGT. This CDR3 region has 15 residues. CDR3 loop: CASSETSGSSDEQFF. The CDR3, as DNA: TGTGCCAGCAGTGAGACTAGCGGGAGCTCCGATGAGCAGTTCTTC.

This clonotype was seen a handful of times. V usage is TRBV4-1 and J usage is TRBJ2-7; D unclear. The CDR3 runs to 17 residues. V lost 0 bases and J lost 6, with 21 bases in between. The V gene's germline CDR1 is MGHRA and CDR2 YSYEKL. CDR3 loop: CASSQDGASSIGLEQYF. CDR3 DNA sequence: TGCGCCAGCAGCCAAGATGGTGCCTCGTCGATCGGTCTCGAGCAGTACTTC.

This clonotype was found a few times. This chain links TRBV20-1 with TRBJ2-3; 10 bases map to TRBD2. Germline-derived CDR1 and CDR2 are DFQATT and SNEGSKA (reference sequence). V shed 2 bases and J 3 bases; nucleotides not matched to a gene: 8. CDR3 length: 16 residues. Here the CDR3 DNA reads TGCAGTGCTAGACTAGCGGGGGAACTAGGGACAGATACGCAGTATTTT. It yields the protein CSARLAGELGTDTQYF.

This clonotype has more than one count but fewer than ten. The chain has TRBV29-1 and TRBJ2-3; 10 nucleotides line up with TRBD2. CDR1 SQVTM and CDR2 ANQGSEA come from the germline V gene. CDR3 length: 14 residues. The V segment lost 2 bases and the J segment 4 bases; nucleotides outside the gene matches: 3. In DNA, the CDR3 is TGCAGCGTTGAAACTAGCGGGGTTGCAGATACGCAGTATTTT. Translating gives CSVETSGVADTQYF.

J is TRBJ1-2 and V is TRBV6-2 or TRBV6-3; tentatively, D is TRBD1 (6 bases). V was shortened by 2 bases and J by 10 bases, with 11 bases between the two germline ends. CDR1 is MNHEY and CDR2 is SVGEGT in the germline V gene. This CDR3 region has 12 residues. CDR3 bases: TGTGCCAGCAGTTACCCTAGGACAGACTACACCTTC. It translates to CASSYPRTDYTF.

The rearrangement uses TRBV29-1 and TRBJ2-3; TRBD2 matches 7 bases. The CDR3 sequence is 15 residues long. With V trimmed by 2 bases and J by 0 bases, 5 bases remained unmatched. Germline values: CDR1 SQVTM, CDR2 ANQGSEA. CDR3 in DNA: TGCAGCGTTGAAAGGCCCGGGAGGAGCACAGATACGCAGTATTTT. This translates into CSVERPGRSTDTQYF.

This chain joins TRBV29-1 and TRBJ2-7; D gene uncertain. V lost 0 bases to trimming and J lost 3 bases, with 9 bases between them. In germline, CDR1 is SQVTM, CDR2 ANQGSEA. The CDR3 has 13 residues. CDR3 loop: CSVEDQYRYEQYF. The CDR3 region has the DNA TGCAGCGTTGAAGATCAATATCGCTACGAGCAGTACTTC.

This chain uses TRBV29-1 with TRBJ2-1; D may be TRBD2 (5 bases). CDR3 length: 16 amino acids. Germline V gene lookup returns CDR1 SQVTM and CDR2 ANQGSEA. The ends were cut back, 2 bases at V and 4 bases at J, with 18 bases in the middle. CDR3 region: CSVESPGIASYNEQFF. The CDR3 bases are TGCAGCGTTGAAAGTCCCGGGATAGCGTCGTACAATGAGCAGTTCTTC.

This clonotype has just a few counts. The rearrangement uses TRBV27 and TRBJ2-3, with D perhaps TRBD2 (7 bases). Germline CDR1 is MNHEY and CDR2 is SMNVEV (reference sequence). V lost 0 bases and J 5 bases, leaving 15 bases between the germline ends. This CDR3 comprises 16 residues. The CDR3 here is CASSLSVAGAGDTQYF. The CDR3 DNA is TGTGCCAGCAGTTTATCGGTGGCGGGGGCAGGAGATACGCAGTATTTT.

This clonotype came up a few times. This sequence joins TRBV7-2 and TRBJ1-2, with no clear D. This CDR3 spans 10 amino acids. V was clipped by 6 bases and J by 5 bases, with 4 bases between them. Germline V gene data show CDR1 as SGHTA and CDR2 as FQGNSA. CDR3 nucleotide sequence: TGTGCCAGCAGTTCATATGGCTACACCTTC. Translating gives CASSSYGYTF.

This clonotype was observed a few times. The J gene is TRBJ1-2, the V gene TRBV5-1, with unresolved D. Trimming stripped 4 bases from V and 4 bases from J, with 17 bases between. This CDR3 region has 15 residues. Germline V gene lookup returns CDR1 SGHRS and CDR2 YFSETQ. The CDR3 region has the DNA TGCGCCAGCAGCGACGAGGCATCCAACCCCTATGGCTACACCTTC. It codes for CASSDEASNPYGYTF.

J is TRBJ1-2 and V is TRBV7-6; D unclear. Germline V gene sequence: CDR1 SGHVS, CDR2 FNYEAQ. The V end was cut by 5 bases, the J end by 4 bases, with 20 bases between. This CDR3 has 16 amino acids. Here the CDR3 DNA reads TGTGCCAGCAGCCCAGTCAGCACTGGGGAAGGCTATGGCTACACCTTC. Amino acids: CASSPVSTGEGYGYTF.

This clonotype was recorded a few times. This sequence joins TRBV12-3 or TRBV12-4 and TRBJ2-3; TRBD1 aligns across 10 bases. V lost 7 bases to trimming and J lost 5 bases; unmatched junction nucleotides: 9. The CDR3 sequence is 15 residues long. CDR3 DNA: TGTGCCAGCACCCCGGACAGGGGGAACGAAGATACGCAGTATTTT. Translation gives CASTPDRGNEDTQYF.

The chain uses TRBV7-2 and TRBJ2-1; perhaps TRBD2 as D (5 bases). The CDR3 runs 17 residues. Trimming left V 3 bases short and J 0 bases short, with 15 bases between. The V gene's germline CDR1 is SGHTA and CDR2 FQGNSA. In DNA, the CDR3 is TGTGCCAGCAGCTTTCGACTGGACTTCGGCTCCTACAATGAGCAGTTCTTC. This sequence encodes CASSFRLDFGSYNEQFF.

The sample holds a few counts of this clonotype. CDR3 region: CASRAVGPAGDTQYF. The CDR3, as DNA: TGTGCCAGCAGAGCTGTAGGGCCCGCGGGAGATACGCAGTATTTT. The genes are TRBV12-3 or TRBV12-4 and TRBJ2-3; a possible D gene is TRBD2 (5 bases). Trimming left V 6 bases short and J 5 bases short, with 18 bases between. The CDR3 is made up of 15 amino acids.

The chain couples TRBV6-1 to TRBJ2-1; D possibly matches TRBD1 or TRBD2 (6 bases each). The CDR3 length is 19 residues. V lost 6 bases, J lost 5 bases, and 29 bases lay in between. The germline V gene has CDR1 MNHNS and CDR2 SASEGT. CDR3 region: CASSGGKGGPLSTNNEQFF. CDR3 nucleotides: TGTGCCAGCAGCGGTGGGAAAGGGGGGCCTTTGTCAACCAACAATGAGCAGTTCTTC.

The J gene is TRBJ2-7, the V gene TRBV4-3; 8 positions agree with TRBD2. The CDR3 consists of 17 residues. CDR1 and CDR2 from the germline V gene are LGHNA and YSLEER. Losses at the gene ends were 4 bases for V and 6 bases for J; bases not matched to a gene: 17. Written as DNA, the CDR3 is TGCGCCAGCAGCCCAGGCCCCCTGAGCGGGAGCTCTTCCGAGCAGTACTTC. It translates to CASSPGPLSGSSSEQYF.

The chain joins TRBV29-1 to TRBJ1-2; D not certain. This CDR3 region has 17 residues. V lost 1 base and J lost 1, with 19 bases in between. The germline gives CDR1 SQVTM, CDR2 ANQGSEA. CDR3 nucleotides: TGCAGCGTTGAAGGGGAACGTGATTCCCTTAGTAACTATGGCTACACCTTC. Translated, it gives CSVEGERDSLSNYGYTF.

As DNA, the CDR3 is TGTGCCAGCAGTTCGGACAGTACTGGGGGCTATGGCTACACCTTC. Its translation: CASSSDSTGGYGYTF. The J gene is TRBJ1-2, the V gene TRBV28; TRBD1 is a possible D gene (6 bases). Germline CDR1 reads MDHEN; CDR2 reads SYDVKM. CDR3 length equals 15 residues. With 4 bases removed from V and 4 bases from J, the gap between germline ends came to 16 bases.

This clonotype was detected a few times. V is TRBV4-1 and J is TRBJ2-3; D unclear. CDR3 length equals 16 residues. Deletions cut 4 bases from V and 1 base from J, with 15 bases between. In germline, CDR1 is MGHRA, CDR2 YSYEKL. CDR3: CASSPTLDTGTDTQYF. CDR3 bases: TGCGCCAGCAGCCCGACCCTAGACACTGGCACAGATACGCAGTATTTT.

This clonotype was detected a few times. The chain combines TRBV7-9 with TRBJ1-1; no clear D gene. V dropped 4 bases and J dropped 5 bases, with 11 bases sitting between them. Germline CDR1 SEHNR, CDR2 FQNEAQ (reference sequence). This CDR3 contains 13 residues. In DNA form, the CDR3 reads TGTGCCAGCAGCTCGCTCGGGGTGACTGAAGCTTTCTTT. It is translated as CASSSLGVTEAFF. Full variable domain (remainder filled in from reference TRBV7-9 and TRBJ1-1): DTGVSQNPRHKITKRGQNVTFRCDPISEHNRLYWYRQTLGQGPEFLTYFQNEAQLEKSRLLSDRFSAERPKGSFSTLEIQRTEQGDSAMYLCASSSLGVTEAFFGQGTRLTVV.

The V call is TRBV18, the J call TRBJ1-4, with no clear D. The germline V gene encodes CDR1 KGHSH and CDR2 LQKENI. Trimming left V 3 bases short and J 8 bases short, with 16 bases between. The CDR3 totals 15 residues. DNA of the CDR3: TGTGCCAGCTCACCGGAGCAGCCGGGAGAGGAAAAACTGTTTTTT. Protein sequence: CASSPEQPGEEKLFF.

The rearrangement uses TRBV12-3 or TRBV12-4 and TRBJ1-2; D unresolved. With 0 bases removed from V and 4 bases from J, the gap between germline ends came to 9 bases. The CDR3 contains 14 residues. CDR3 DNA: TGTGCCAGCAGTTTAGCTGTCAGATCCTATGGCTACACCTTC. Translation gives CASSLAVRSYGYTF.